The T cell receptor beta chain described here comes from a study of breast tumors, draining lymph nodes, adjacent tissues. Breast cancer patients provided tissue from their axillary draining lymph nodes. Ten or more counts support this clonotype. Its specificity is not known. TCRdb analysed the multiplex PCR reads with MiXCR anew, one entry per CDR3 protein. The sample has under 150,000 distinct CDR3 sequences, just under 20% seen once; the top ten hold less than 4%. The study, taken as a whole, reports: Compared with basal-like, luminal-like tumors shared significantly more repertoire with nontumor tissue. Tumor T cell lymph node origin was a supported hypothesis, not proven. Tumors had less TCR diversity than lymph nodes, more than nontumor tissue.

The germline CDR1 and CDR2 sequences are LNHNV and YYDKDF (reference sequence). The CDR3 length is 14 residues. V lost 4 bases and J 6 bases, leaving 16 bases between the germline ends. The gene calls are TRBV15 and TRBJ2-7; D is unclear. The TCR was taken from a female donor with breast cancer. Some clones in this sample may be carry-over from other donors' samples. Sample: axillary lymph node tissue. The CDR3 DNA reads as TGTGCCACCAGCACTCAGGACCCTCGCAGCGAGCAGTACTTC. Residues: CATSTQDPRSEQYF.